The 19 T cell receptor beta chains below were found in one sample sequenced in a study of cytomegalovirus exposure and HLA in healthy donors. Both 60 Vbeta primers and 13 Jbeta primers went into the PCR. TCRdb's copy holds only in-frame clones and misses some; the assay was immunoSEQ multiplex PCR. This table has 100,000 or so clones, around 85% appearing once. Sequencing was done on a sample of PBMCs. The receptors come from a man younger than 45 in good health and CMV-seronegative.

This clone was seen a few times. The V gene is TRBV5-4, the J gene TRBJ2-7; tentatively, D is TRBD1 (5 bases). The CDR3 runs 14 residues. Trimming removed 0 bases at V and 0 bases at J, with 7 bases between. Germline V lookup: CDR1 SGHNT, CDR2 YYREEE (reference sequence). CDR3 sequence: CASSLGQGSYEQYF. The CDR3, as DNA: TGTGCCAGCAGCTTGGGGCAGGGCTCCTACGAGCAGTACTTC.

V gene TRBV6-5 combines with J gene TRBJ2-5, with 7 positions matching TRBD1. V lost 8 bases, J lost 4 bases, and 4 bases stayed unmatched. The germline V gene encodes CDR1 MNHEY and CDR2 SVGAGI. This CDR3 spans 12 amino acids. The CDR3 DNA reads TGTGCCAGCGTATCAGGGGGAGAGACCCAGTACTTC. It encodes CASVSGGETQYF.

This clone was observed once. The chain is built from TRBV2 and TRBJ2-3; 9 bases align to TRBD1. From germline, CDR1 is SNHLY and CDR2 FYNNEI. With V trimmed by 5 bases and J by 1 base, 4 bases remained unmatched. The CDR3 extends over 15 amino acids. Here the CDR3 DNA reads TGTGCCAGCAGTCCACGACAGGGGGGCACAGATACGCAGTATTTT. This sequence encodes CASSPRQGGTDTQYF.

The CDR3 nucleotides read TGTGCCAGCACCCCGGAAGACAGGGGAGGCGAAAAACTGTTTTTT. Residues: CASTPEDRGGEKLFF. The gene calls are TRBV28 and TRBJ1-4; 8 positions match TRBD1. This CDR3 comprises 15 residues. After removal of 7 bases from V and 8 bases from J, the junction contained 12 bases not matched to a gene. Germline V gene sequence: CDR1 MDHEN, CDR2 SYDVKM.

This rearrangement joins TRBV6-1 to TRBJ2-1; D perhaps matches TRBD1 (5 bases). This CDR3 is built from 15 residues. Between the trimmed V and J ends, which lost 4 bases and 2 bases, there was a span of 12 bases. From germline, CDR1 is MNHNS and CDR2 SASEGT. CDR3 loop: CASSGGPDPYNEQFF. CDR3 coding DNA: TGTGCCAGCAGTGGGGGCCCCGACCCCTACAATGAGCAGTTCTTC.

The chain employs TRBV6-6 and TRBJ2-5; unclear D gene. The germline V gene encodes CDR1 MNHNY and CDR2 SVGAGI (reference sequence). This CDR3 region has 16 residues. The ends were cut back, 5 bases at V and 4 bases at J, with 20 bases in the middle. The CDR3 reads CASSPMGRYRRETQYF. The CDR3 region has the DNA TGTGCCAGCAGTCCCATGGGCCGATACCGCCGAGAGACCCAGTACTTC.

This clone has more than one count but fewer than ten. This chain connects TRBV12-5 to TRBJ2-7, with 9 bases that match TRBD1. Trimming removed 3 bases from V and 3 bases from J; junction bases left unmatched: 12. This CDR3 comprises 17 residues. Germline-derived CDR1 and CDR2 are LGHNT and FRNRAP. The CDR3 DNA reads as TGTGCTAGTGGTTTCCCCATTCACGCGACAGGGGGCTACGAGCAGTACTTC. Translated, it gives CASGFPIHATGGYEQYF.

V usage is TRBV2 and J usage is TRBJ2-1, with 12 bases identical to TRBD2. Germline V gives CDR1 SNHLY, CDR2 FYNNEI. The junction had 1 base not matched to a gene; V was cut back by 9 bases and J by 4 bases. The CDR3 has 13 residues. The CDR3 nucleotides are TGTGCCAGTCTAGCGGGGGGGTACAATGAGCAGTTCTTC. Amino acids: CASLAGGYNEQFF.

The chain links TRBV29-1 to TRBJ1-2; D is unclear. Trimming removed 0 bases from V and 7 bases from J, with 6 bases in between. Germline V CDR1 and CDR2: SQVTM, ANQGSEA. The CDR3 length is 11 residues. The CDR3 coding sequence is TGCAGCGTTGAAGATCCGTCTGGCTACACCTTC. Translating it yields CSVEDPSGYTF. Complete variable domain (other parts from reference TRBV29-1 and TRBJ1-2): SAVISQKPSRDICQRGTSLTIQCQVDSQVTMMFWYRQQPGQSLTLIATANQGSEATYESGFVIDKFPISRPNLTFSTLTVSNMSPEDSSIYLCSVEDPSGYTFGSGTRLTVV.

This rearrangement joins TRBV6-1 to TRBJ2-7; 11 positions match TRBD1. Germline CDR1 and CDR2: MNHNS and SASEGT. J gave up 5 bases and V 3 bases, and 0 bases lay outside the gene matches. This CDR3 region has 13 residues. The CDR3 DNA is TGTGCCAGCAGTGAGGACAGGGGGCACGAGCAGTACTTC. Translating it yields CASSEDRGHEQYF.

The chain is built from TRBV30 and TRBJ2-7, with 7 nucleotides matching TRBD1. Germline V gene sequence: CDR1 GTSNPN, CDR2 SVGIG (reference sequence). V dropped 2 bases and J dropped 4; count of bases not matched to a gene: 14. The CDR3 is made up of 16 amino acids. The CDR3 sequence is CAWSPPVYDRDYEQYF. For the CDR3, the DNA is TGTGCCTGGAGTCCCCCCGTGTATGACAGGGATTACGAGCAGTACTTC.

In regard to this clone: The junction differs from germline at one of its ends, possibly a read error. The same CDR3 arises from other DNA sequences in this sample as well. CDR3 region: CASSYSQGNGYTF. Written as DNA, the CDR3 is TGTGCCAGCAGTTACTCACAGGGGAATGGCTACACCTTT. V is TRBV6-5 and J is TRBJ1-2; TRBD1 matches 7 bases. The germline V gene encodes CDR1 MNHEY and CDR2 SVGAGI. This CDR3 is built from 13 residues.

The genes are TRBV5-1 and TRBJ2-5; 10 bases match TRBD1. V lost 7 bases, J lost 5 bases, and 14 bases stayed unmatched. Looked up from germline, CDR1 is SGHRS and CDR2 is YFSETQ. This CDR3 is built from 16 residues. CDR3 in amino acids: CASLPRPGQGGETQYF. The CDR3 DNA follows: TGCGCCAGCCTACCCCGGCCAGGACAGGGGGGGGAGACCCAGTACTTC.

The rearrangement joins TRBV4-2 to TRBJ1-4, with TRBD1 matching 8 bases. This CDR3 region has 16 residues. The germline CDR1 and CDR2 sequences are LGHNA and YNFKEQ. With V trimmed by 0 bases and J by 6 bases, 6 bases remained unmatched. Here the CDR3 reads CASSQDLGQGYEKLFF. CDR3 bases: TGTGCCAGCAGCCAAGATCTCGGACAGGGTTATGAAAAACTGTTTTTT.

The chain has TRBV6-5 and TRBJ2-1, with TRBD1 as a possible D gene (5 bases). There are 12 residues in the CDR3. Trimming removed 2 bases at V and 7 bases at J, with 6 bases between. Germline assignment: CDR1 MNHEY and CDR2 SVGAGI. The CDR3: CASSYPGNEQFF. CDR3 nucleotide sequence: TGTGCCAGCAGTTACCCAGGGAATGAGCAGTTCTTC.

This clone was seen a few times. The chain is built from TRBV5-4 and TRBJ2-7; D remains ambiguous. The length of the CDR3 is 15 residues. V gave up 4 bases and J gave up 0 bases, with 14 bases separating them. Per germline, CDR1 SGHNT and CDR2 YYREEE (reference sequence). The CDR3 sequence is CASSRQTQSSYEQYF. The CDR3 coding sequence is TGTGCCAGCAGCCGTCAGACTCAAAGCTCCTACGAGCAGTACTTC. Complete variable domain (other parts from reference TRBV5-4 and TRBJ2-7): ETGVTQSPTHLIKTRGQQVTLRCSSQSGHNTVSWYQQALGQGPQFIFQYYREEENGRGNFPPRFSGLQFPNYSSELNVNALELDDSALYLCASSRQTQSSYEQYFGPGTRLTVT.

The J gene is TRBJ2-1, the V gene TRBV7-9; TRBD2 agrees at 10 bases. Germline V gives CDR1 SEHNR, CDR2 FQNEAQ (reference sequence). CDR3 size: 14 residues. Trimming removed 3 bases from V and 8 bases from J; junction bases left unmatched: 4. This chain's CDR3 is CASSFSGTSDEQFF. The DNA of the CDR3 is TGTGCCAGCAGCTTTTCCGGGACTAGCGATGAGCAGTTCTTC.

This clone was picked up one time. The CDR3 reads CASSQGQGDGYTF. The CDR3 nucleotides read TGCGCCAGCAGCCAAGGACAGGGAGATGGCTACACCTTC. J is TRBJ1-2 and V is TRBV4-1, with 7 bases aligning to TRBD1. This CDR3 is built from 13 residues. Germline V gene lookup returns CDR1 MGHRA and CDR2 YSYEKL. Losses at the gene ends were 1 base for V and 6 bases for J; bases not matched to a gene: 2.

V is TRBV7-6 and J is TRBJ2-7; D may be TRBD1 (6 bases). The V and J ends lost 8 bases and 0 bases respectively, with 14 bases between them. The CDR3 is 14 residues long. CDR1 and CDR2 (germline): SGHVS, FNYEAQ. CDR3 region: CASSSTGNSYEQYF. CDR3 nucleotide sequence: TGTGCCAGCTCCTCGACAGGTAACTCCTACGAGCAGTACTTC.